Sequencing of this T cell receptor beta chain was carried out in a study of T-cell reconstitution after alpha-beta-depleted transplantation in children. Points from the study as a whole: After transplant, high TCRbeta diversity at day 60 in some patients arose from surviving recipient T cells and thymic progenitors. Reportedly, only several hundred clones from non-depleted graft cells drove alpha-beta T-cell counts at about two months. T-cell counts and diversity at one year following transplant were attributed mainly to newly produced T cells.

TCRbeta library preparation incorporated unique molecular identifiers. TCRdb recomputed calls from the PCR reads with MiXCR, one row per CDR3 protein. This table holds fewer than 250,000 distinct CDR3 sequences, about 15% found once. This clonotype occurred a few times. Its specificity is not known. Germline V gene data show CDR1 as SGHKS and CDR2 as YYEKEE (reference sequence). Losses at the gene ends were 3 bases for V and 3 bases for J; bases not matched to a gene: 11. This CDR3 is 17 amino acids long. The chain combines TRBV5-5 with TRBJ1-5, with 8 bases identical to TRBD1. The TCR sequence derives from a male patient under 10 years old who had a stem cell transplant for acute lymphoblastic leukemia, so the T cells may come from the graft donor. Sequencing was performed on PBMCs, mostly from graft donor cells, taken 360 days after TCRalphabeta/CD19-depleted stem cell transplant. The CDR3 coding sequence is TGTGCCAGCAGCTCCGCCTGGACAGGGCAGAACAATCAGCCCCAGCATTTT. Amino acid sequence: CASSSAWTGQNNQPQHF.